The present entry profiles one TCR beta chain with its context. Sequencing libraries made from TCR beta cDNA carried unique molecular identifiers. MiXCR, applied by TCRdb to the PCR reads, yields one record per CDR3 protein. The profile shows more than 450,000 distinct CDR3 sequences, around 44% of them singletons. The entry originates in a study of post-analysis software for immune sequencing data. Specimen: blood. This sequence originates from a girl aged 5 to 17 with multiple sclerosis.

CDR3 coding DNA: TGTGCCATCAGTGTCACGACGGGGAGATATGGCTACACCTTC. This gives the protein CAISVTTGRYGYTF. This chain joins TRBV10-3 and TRBJ1-2; D gene uncertain. The CDR3 runs 14 residues. Trimming cost V 4 bases and J 5 bases, with 14 bases left between them. Looked up from germline, CDR1 is ENHRY and CDR2 is SYGVKD.